The TCR beta chain under discussion was sequenced for a study of T cells after yellow fever vaccination. About the study: SMART-Seq v4 Ultra Low Input served to prepare low-cell-number fractions. General study points: A minor fraction of clonotypes spanned both CD4 and CD8 compartments. Reappearing after the booster were most of the clones from primary vaccination (about 95% CD4, 85% to 90% CD8). Weaker overall was a secondary response that nonetheless peaked faster, on day 5 versus 15.

This CDR3 contains 12 residues. Germline lookup yields CDR1 SGDLS and CDR2 YYNGEE. Trimming left V 2 bases short and J 13 bases short, with 12 bases between. Comments on this clonotype: Its target is not known.

Using its own MiXCR run on the 5' RACE reads, TCRdb lists one record per CDR3 protein. The table lists 150,000 to 200,000 distinct CDR3 sequences, approximately 6.2% of them singletons, with 2.9% in the top ten. This receptor was identified in a man between 18 and 35 years old who received the YFV17D yellow fever vaccine. The V gene is TRBV9, the J gene TRBJ2-2, with D unclear. Sequenced material: CD4+ T cells sorted from PBMCs, taken on the day of the first yellow fever vaccination. Here the CDR3 DNA reads TGTGCCAGCAGCGTGACGACCGGGCCGCTGTTTTTT. This codes for CASSVTTGPLFF.